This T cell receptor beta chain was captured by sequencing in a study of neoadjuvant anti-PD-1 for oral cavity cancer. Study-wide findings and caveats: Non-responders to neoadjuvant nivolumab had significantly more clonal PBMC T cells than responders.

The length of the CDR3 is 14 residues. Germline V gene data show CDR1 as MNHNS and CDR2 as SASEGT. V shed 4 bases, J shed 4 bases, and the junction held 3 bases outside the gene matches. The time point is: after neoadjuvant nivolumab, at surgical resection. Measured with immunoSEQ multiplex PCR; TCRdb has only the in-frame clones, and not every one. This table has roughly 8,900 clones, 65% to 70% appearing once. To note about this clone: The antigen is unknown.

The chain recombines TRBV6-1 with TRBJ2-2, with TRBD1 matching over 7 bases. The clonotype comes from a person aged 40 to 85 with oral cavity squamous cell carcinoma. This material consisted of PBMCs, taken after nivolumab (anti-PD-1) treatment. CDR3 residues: CASSGQGATGELFF. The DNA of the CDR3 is TGTGCCAGCAGTGGACAGGGAGCCACCGGGGAGCTGTTTTTT.